This record covers a single T cell receptor beta chain. Its cognate antigen is unknown. Germline V CDR1 and CDR2: KGHSH, LQKENI. This CDR3 is built from 15 residues. Trimming cost V 2 bases and J 5 bases; bases outside gene matches: 7. These data belong to a study of OX40 agonist ivuxolimab in advanced cancers. Study information: Dose-escalation patients suffered from hepatocellular carcinoma, melanoma, renal cell or head and neck cancer. Notes on the study in general: The average count of expanded clones was higher among CD8+ T cells than among CD4+. Antigen specificity remained undetermined for the expanded peripheral T cells. In the 0.1 to 3.0 mg/kg range, CD4+ and CD8+ blood T cells had expanded clonally by week 6.

Some clones are missing from TCRdb's copy, which holds only in-frame ones; the method was immunoSEQ multiplex PCR. This table holds 90,000 to 100,000 clones, roughly four fifths found once. The genes are TRBV18 and TRBJ2-3; 7 positions agree with TRBD2. Material: CD4+ or CD8+ T cells sorted from blood, obtained in a trial of the OX40 agonist ivuxolimab. This sequence was found in an adult with an advanced solid tumor such as melanoma, head and neck, liver or kidney cancer. CDR3 bases: TGTGCCAGCTCACCAGTAGCGGGTGTTGGAGATACGCAGTATTTT. Its translation: CASSPVAGVGDTQYF. The full variable domain, rest sourced from reference TRBV18 and TRBJ2-3, is NAGVMQNPRHLVRRRGQEARLRCSPMKGHSHVYWYRQLPEEGLKFMVYLQKENIIDESGMPKERFSAEFPKEGPSILRIQQVVRGDSAAYFCASSPVAGVGDTQYFGPGTRLTVL.